This T cell receptor beta chain was captured in a study of T cell changes during pregnancy in multiple sclerosis. The CDR3 is made up of 13 amino acids. V was trimmed by 1 base and J by 4 bases, leaving 8 bases between them. The germline gives CDR1 SGHRS, CDR2 YFSETQ. Clones were sequenced by immunoSEQ multiplex PCR, and TCRdb holds only the in-frame ones, with some missing. The data contain tens of thousands of clones, 92% of them seen just once; the ten biggest clones take up 0.15% to 0.2%. The origin of this receptor is a female donor with multiple sclerosis, enrolled in a pregnancy study. The V and J genes are TRBV5-1 and TRBJ1-2, with a tentative D call TRBD1 (6 bases). This specimen was CD4+ T cells from peripheral blood mononuclear cells, taken in the second trimester of pregnancy. The CDR3 nucleotides read TGCGCCAGCAGCTTGATGGACAGCTATGGCTACACCTTC. This codes for CASSLMDSYGYTF.